This T cell receptor beta chain is drawn from a study of shared clonotypes between healthy human individuals. The authors ran the assay at deep level. Sequencing was performed with immunoSEQ multiplex PCR; in TCRdb, only in-frame clones are kept and a portion is missing. The table shows some 2.4 million clones, with 93% occurring only once. This CDR3 has 12 residues. Germline V lookup: CDR1 SGHKS, CDR2 YYEKEE (reference sequence). J gave up 7 bases and V 4 bases, and 3 bases lay outside the gene matches. This clone was counted a single time. The sequencing input was naive CD4+ T cells from PBMCs. As to subset: CD45RA+ positively selected. This chain connects TRBV5-5 to TRBJ2-7; 9 bases fit TRBD1. This TCR was sampled from a man younger than 35 in good health. Some clones in this sample may be carry-over from other donors' samples. The chain's CDR3 is CASSPDRGEQYF. As DNA, the CDR3 is TGTGCCAGCAGCCCTGACAGGGGGGAGCAGTACTTC.